The clone carrying this TCR beta chain was detected many times. The antigen is not known. The data were obtained in a study of metastatic and nonmetastatic thyroid tumors. Study-level background: The study looked at repertoires side by side in blood and in tumor or nodule tissue from malignant and benign thyroid patients.

None of the patients had undergone any treatment ahead of thyroid surgery. Germline loops: CDR1 LGHNA, CDR2 YNFKEQ. The CDR3 is 13 amino acids. V was clipped by 1 base and J by 7 bases, with 7 bases between them. Study processing details: Researchers built a distant-metastasis classifier for papillary thyroid cancer that drew on CDR3 differences across clinicopathological groups. MiXCR reprocessed the PCR reads for TCRdb. The authors' filters were not applied to this entry. The profile shows approximately 9,500 clones, 25% to 40% of them singletons. The study, taken as a whole, reports: Reports indicated that malignant thyroid tumors showed significantly higher TCR beta diversity than benign nodules did, in blood and tumor.

The source material was tumor tissue. J is TRBJ2-2 and V is TRBV4-2, with D possibly matching TRBD2 (5 bases). This receptor was identified in a female donor with papillary thyroid cancer or a benign thyroid nodule (not recorded which). Some clones in this sample may be carry-over from other donors' samples. CDR3 sequence reads: CASSQARGGELFF. CDR3 DNA sequence: TGTGCCAGCAGCCAAGCCCGGGGCGGGGAGCTGTTTTTT.